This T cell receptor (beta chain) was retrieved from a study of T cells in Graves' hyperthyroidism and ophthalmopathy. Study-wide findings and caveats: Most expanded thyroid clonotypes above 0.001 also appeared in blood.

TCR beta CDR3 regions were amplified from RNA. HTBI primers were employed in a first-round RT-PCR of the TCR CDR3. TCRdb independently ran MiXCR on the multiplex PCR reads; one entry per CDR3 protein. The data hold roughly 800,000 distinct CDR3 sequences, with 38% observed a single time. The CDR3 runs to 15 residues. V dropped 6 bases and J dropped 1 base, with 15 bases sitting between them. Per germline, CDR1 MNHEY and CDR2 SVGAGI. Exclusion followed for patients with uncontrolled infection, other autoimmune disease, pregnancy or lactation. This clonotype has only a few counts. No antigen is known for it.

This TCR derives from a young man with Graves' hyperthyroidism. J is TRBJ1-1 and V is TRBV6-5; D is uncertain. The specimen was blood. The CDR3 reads CASSLAVGANTEAFF. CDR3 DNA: TGTGCCAGCAGCCTCGCCGTAGGAGCGAACACTGAAGCTTTCTTT.